Each of the 21 T cell receptor beta chains below was sequenced from the same sample in a study of shared clonotypes between healthy human individuals. Sequenced by immunoSEQ multiplex PCR; TCRdb stores in-frame clones only, minus some. The sample lists about 2.4 million clones; over 85% were seen once. The sequenced sample consisted of naive CD4+ T cells from PBMCs. Noted subset: CD45RA+ positively selected. These receptors originate from a man aged 18 to 35 in good health. Some clones in this sample may be carry-over from other donors' samples.

The rearrangement links TRBV10-3 to TRBJ1-4; 7 bases agree with TRBD1. V was pared by 4 bases and J by 2 bases, with 4 bases of the junction left unmatched. The CDR3 runs 15 residues. Germline loops: CDR1 ENHRY, CDR2 SYGVKD. The CDR3 sequence: CAISGGGQTNEKLFF. Here the CDR3 DNA reads TGTGCCATCAGTGGGGGGGGACAGACTAATGAAAAACTGTTTTTT.

The gene calls are TRBV6-1 and TRBJ1-4; D gene uncertain. Per the germline V gene, CDR1 is MNHNS and CDR2 is SASEGT. Trimming removed 7 bases from V and 7 bases from J, with 10 bases in between. This CDR3 contains 12 residues. CDR3 sequence reads: CASKDPSEKLFF. The CDR3 region has the DNA TGTGCCAGCAAAGACCCGAGTGAAAAACTGTTTTTT.

V gene TRBV15 combines with J gene TRBJ1-5, with unresolved D. The germline V gene encodes CDR1 LNHNV and CDR2 YYDKDF (reference sequence). Trimming cost V 4 bases and J 0 bases, with 16 bases left between them. CDR3 length: 17 residues. CDR3 sequence: CATSISRTSNSNQPQHF. The CDR3 coding sequence is TGTGCCACCAGCATCTCCAGGACGTCAAATAGCAATCAGCCCCAGCATTTT.

The gene calls are TRBV7-2 and TRBJ1-5, with D uncertain. The CDR3 sequence is 13 residues long. Germline V gene lookup returns CDR1 SGHTA and CDR2 FQGNSA. The V end was cut by 2 bases, the J end by 6 bases, with 8 bases between. This chain's CDR3 is CASSLSGFQPQHF. The CDR3 DNA sequence: TGTGCCAGCAGCTTATCGGGATTTCAGCCCCAGCATTTT.

J is TRBJ2-7 and V is TRBV5-1; TRBD2 matches 13 bases. The CDR3 runs to 13 residues. Germline-derived CDR1 and CDR2 are SGHRS and YFSETQ. V dropped 4 bases and J dropped 11; count of bases not matched to a gene: 6. CDR3 protein: CASSVGLAGVEYF. DNA for the CDR3: TGCGCCAGCAGCGTCGGACTAGCGGGAGTGGAGTACTTC.

The chain has TRBV7-8 and TRBJ1-5; no clear D. Germline CDR1 reads SGHVS; CDR2 reads FQNEAQ. Trimming removed 1 base at V and 7 bases at J, with 11 bases between. The CDR3 consists of 14 residues. The DNA for the CDR3 is TGTGCCAGCAGCTTAGGGGAGATTCGGCAGCCCCAGCATTTT. Translation gives CASSLGEIRQPQHF.

As for this clone: The sample contains more than one DNA sequence encoding this CDR3. V usage is TRBV9 and J usage is TRBJ1-1, with D hard to call. V gave up 0 bases and J gave up 2 bases, with 5 bases separating them. CDR3 length: 13 amino acids. The V gene's germline CDR1 is SGDLS and CDR2 YYNGEE. This CDR3 reads CASSVVLNTEAFF. For the CDR3, the DNA is TGTGCCAGCAGCGTAGTGCTTAACACTGAAGCTTTCTTT. Supplemented by reference TRBV9 and TRBJ1-1, the full variable domain reads DSGVTQTPKHLITATGQRVTLRCSPRSGDLSVYWYQQSLDQGLQFLIQYYNGEERAKGNILERFSAQQFPDLHSELNLSSLELGDSALYFCASSVVLNTEAFFGQGTRLTVV.

Of note for this clone: Within the sample, other DNA sequences also encode this same CDR3. The chain has TRBV7-3 and TRBJ2-3; 11 bases match TRBD2. CDR1 is SGHTA, CDR2 FQGTGA, per germline. V lost 5 bases and J lost 2; bases outside the gene matches: 6. The CDR3 extends over 16 amino acids. CDR3 residues: CASSPGTSGLTDTQYF. CDR3 nucleotides: TGTGCCAGCAGCCCAGGGACTAGCGGACTCACAGATACGCAGTATTTT.

The chain has TRBV25-1 and TRBJ1-4, with D unclear. CDR3 length equals 15 residues. CDR1 and CDR2 from the germline V gene are MGHDK and SYGVNS. Trimming pared 1 base from V and 8 bases from J, leaving 14 bases between. The CDR3 here is CASSESGSIWEKLFF. In nucleotides, the CDR3 is TGTGCCAGCAGTGAATCCGGGTCAATCTGGGAAAAACTGTTTTTT.

The chain employs TRBV9 and TRBJ2-3; the D gene is possibly TRBD2 (7 bases). The V gene lost 0 bases and the J gene lost 6 bases, with 23 bases spanning the gap. The CDR3 spans 18 residues. Germline V lookup: CDR1 SGDLS, CDR2 YYNGEE. The CDR3 sequence: CASSVGPSRGGGVDTQYF. The DNA for the CDR3 is TGTGCCAGCAGCGTAGGCCCCTCTCGGGGAGGGGGAGTGGATACGCAGTATTTT.

The CDR3 DNA follows: TGTGCCAGCAGCCTACAAACCAGGGGGGTTTCCTACAATGAGCAGTTCTTC. Its protein is CASSLQTRGVSYNEQFF. The chain is built from TRBV27 and TRBJ2-1, with a possible D match to TRBD1 (7 bases). CDR1 and CDR2 from the germline V gene are MNHEY and SMNVEV (reference sequence). The length of the CDR3 is 17 residues. Deletions cut 6 bases from V and 1 base from J, with 19 bases between.

This rearrangement joins TRBV25-1 to TRBJ2-1, with 8 bases lining up with TRBD2. V shed 2 bases, J shed 0 bases, and the junction held 6 bases outside the gene matches. The CDR3 loop spans 17 amino acids. In germline, CDR1 is MGHDK, CDR2 SYGVNS. The CDR3 is CASSERLALSSYNEQFF. In DNA, the CDR3 is TGTGCCAGCAGTGAAAGACTAGCGTTGAGCTCCTACAATGAGCAGTTCTTC.

A word on this clone: Other DNA variants within this sample encode the same CDR3. The chain uses TRBV18 and TRBJ2-3; no firm D call. Germline lookup yields CDR1 KGHSH and CDR2 LQKENI. This CDR3 comprises 12 residues. Trimming stripped 0 bases from V and 4 bases from J, with 2 bases between. The CDR3 sequence is CASSPPADTQYF. The CDR3 DNA follows: TGTGCCAGCTCACCACCGGCAGATACGCAGTATTTT.

DNA for the CDR3: TGCGCCAGCAGCTCATTCCCTGGGACAGGGGGACACTATGGCTACACCTTC. It is translated as CASSSFPGTGGHYGYTF. The chain employs TRBV5-1 and TRBJ1-2; 11 nucleotides align to TRBD1. The CDR3 spans 17 residues. Germline-derived CDR1 and CDR2 are SGHRS and YFSETQ. V was pared by 3 bases and J by 3 bases, with 10 bases of the junction left unmatched.

V usage is TRBV20-1 and J usage is TRBJ2-7, with 7 positions matching TRBD1. J lost 12 bases, V lost 1 base, and 6 bases had no gene match. Germline V gene data show CDR1 as DFQATT and CDR2 as SNEGSKA (reference sequence). The CDR3 length is 11 residues. The CDR3 loop reads CSARGRQGPYF. In DNA form, the CDR3 reads TGCAGTGCTAGAGGCCGACAGGGTCCGTACTTC.

V and J are TRBV6-1 and TRBJ2-7, with TRBD2 as a possible D gene (5 bases). The V end was cut by 6 bases, the J end by 2 bases, with 17 bases between. Germline V lookup: CDR1 MNHNS, CDR2 SASEGT. The CDR3 has 15 residues. For the CDR3, the DNA is TGTGCCAGCAGGTTGTCAGCGGTGCCACCCTACGAGCAGTACTTC. It yields the protein CASRLSAVPPYEQYF.

A remark on this clone: The sample holds other DNA sequences that translate to the same CDR3. The rearrangement uses TRBV6-5 and TRBJ1-1; D is unclear. This CDR3 contains 13 residues. The V and J ends lost 2 bases and 0 bases respectively, with 4 bases between them. Germline-derived CDR1 and CDR2 are MNHEY and SVGAGI. The CDR3 DNA follows: TGTGCCAGCAGTTACGACTTGAACACTGAAGCTTTCTTT. Protein sequence: CASSYDLNTEAFF.

The gene calls are TRBV4-3 and TRBJ2-2; TRBD2 is a possible D gene (6 bases). The CDR3 has 17 residues. The V end was cut by 2 bases, the J end by 4 bases, with 17 bases between. CDR1 is LGHNA and CDR2 is YSLEER in the germline V gene. The CDR3 DNA follows: TGCGCCAGCAGCCAAAAACCCGGGGGAGACAGCACCGGGGAGCTGTTTTTT. As protein: CASSQKPGGDSTGELFF.

The V call is TRBV19, the J call TRBJ2-5, with D perhaps matching TRBD1 (6 bases). CDR3 length: 15 residues. V lost 3 bases to trimming and J lost 4 bases, with 15 bases between them. Germline V CDR1 and CDR2: LNHDA, SQIVND (reference sequence). In DNA form, the CDR3 reads TGTGCCAGTAGTATCCCCAGGGGCATGGGAGAGACCCAGTACTTC. This codes for CASSIPRGMGETQYF. The variable domain in full, completed from reference TRBV19 and TRBJ2-5, reads DGGITQSPKYLFRKEGQNVTLSCEQNLNHDAMYWYRQDPGQGLRLIYYSQIVNDFQKGDIAEGYSVSREKKESFPLTVTSAQKNPTAFYLCASSIPRGMGETQYFGPGTRLLVL.

The V call is TRBV6-1, the J call TRBJ2-7; 9 bases are a match to TRBD1. Germline loops: CDR1 MNHNS, CDR2 SASEGT. This CDR3 has 21 amino acids. V gave up 1 base and J gave up 6 bases; unmatched junction bases: 25. The CDR3 loop is CASSEVVAGGTGSPSLREQYF. For the CDR3, the DNA is TGTGCCAGCAGTGAAGTGGTGGCGGGCGGGACAGGGAGTCCCTCTTTACGCGAGCAGTACTTC.

The chain employs TRBV11-2 and TRBJ2-7, with TRBD2 matching 8 bases. CDR3 length: 15 amino acids. Germline loops: CDR1 SGHAT, CDR2 FQNNGV. Germline trimming cut 8 bases from V and 5 bases from J; bases unmatched to any gene: 14. CDR3 residues: CASRPVAGIRNEQYF. In nucleotides, the CDR3 is TGTGCCAGCCGTCCTGTAGCGGGAATCCGGAACGAGCAGTACTTC.